The 25 T cell receptor beta chains reported below all come from one sample, sequenced in a study of shared clonotypes between healthy human individuals (dated by TCRdb to about 2020). Library construction relied on the immunoSEQ multiplex PCR assay. Entries here come from immuneACCESS through TCRdb and include only in-frame sequences with V and J called. Some clones fail to appear in such tables; in the studies checked, an unresolved V gene covers under half of the shortfall, and the cause of the remainder is unknown. The sample has about 590,000 clones on record, just under 97% of them singletons. The ten largest make up 0.085% to 0.11% of the sample. CD8 naive samples were CD45RO-negative cells positively selected for CCR7, giving a CD45RA+CCR7+ population that excluded TemRA cells. Material: naive CD8+ T cells sorted from blood. Read against the paper, the sample's cell subset or site label means: CD45RA+CCR7+. The source of these receptors is a woman under 40 in good health.

This chain connects TRBV11-2 to TRBJ2-3; 7 bases match TRBD2. Germline V gene data show CDR1 as SGHAT and CDR2 as FQNNGV. The CDR3 sequence is 14 residues long. Trimming at V came to 4 bases and at J to 7 bases, leaving 8 bases not matched to a gene. CDR3 sequence reads: CASSSGLHSYTQYF. In DNA, the CDR3 is TGTGCCAGCAGCTCGGGACTACACTCCTATACGCAGTATTTT.

This chain uses TRBV30 with TRBJ1-1; D call uncertain. V gave up 1 base and J gave up 0 bases, with 21 bases separating them. Germline CDR1 and CDR2: GTSNPN and SVGIG (reference sequence). The CDR3 has 18 residues. In DNA form, the CDR3 reads TGTGCCTGGAGTGCCTACTTAAAGGGTGCGAGCATGAACACTGAAGCTTTCTTT. It codes for CAWSAYLKGASMNTEAFF.

This clone came up once. The chain has TRBV6-1 and TRBJ1-1, with 7 bases fitting TRBD1. The V gene end was trimmed by 6 bases and the J gene end by 4 bases; junction bases not matched to a gene: 8. Germline CDR1 MNHNS, CDR2 SASEGT. The CDR3 spans 14 residues. CDR3 loop: CASSLTGMGTEAFF. The CDR3 coding sequence is TGTGCCAGCAGCCTGACAGGGATGGGCACTGAAGCTTTCTTT.

The chain is built from TRBV19 and TRBJ1-3; no clear D. CDR3 length: 15 amino acids. The germline V gene encodes CDR1 LNHDA and CDR2 SQIVND (reference sequence). The V and J ends lost 3 bases and 0 bases respectively, with 9 bases between them. CDR3 DNA: TGTGCCAGTAGTATGGGCGGACTCTCTGGAAACACCATATATTTT. As protein: CASSMGGLSGNTIYF.

The chain carries TRBV9 and TRBJ1-5, with 7 bases matching TRBD1. V shed 3 bases and J 2 bases; nucleotides not matched to a gene: 5. Germline CDR1 reads SGDLS; CDR2 reads YYNGEE. The CDR3 extends over 15 amino acids. The DNA for the CDR3 is TGTGCCAGCAGCGCCGAAGGGACAGGCAATCAGCCCCAGCATTTT. Its translation: CASSAEGTGNQPQHF.

This chain joins TRBV14 and TRBJ2-7; 9 bases agree with TRBD1. The V gene end was trimmed by 4 bases and the J gene end by 4 bases; junction bases not matched to a gene: 11. Germline V gene sequence: CDR1 SGHDN, CDR2 FVKESK. This CDR3 is built from 16 residues. CDR3 sequence reads: CASSPGTGRGVYEQYF. The CDR3 nucleotides read TGTGCCAGCAGCCCCGGGACAGGGAGAGGTGTGTACGAGCAGTACTTC.

The V call is TRBV6-5, the J call TRBJ2-1; TRBD1 might be the D (6 bases). CDR3 length: 15 amino acids. The V and J ends lost 4 bases and 4 bases respectively, with 14 bases between them. Looked up from germline, CDR1 is MNHEY and CDR2 is SVGAGI. The CDR3 protein is CASSSAGVSYNEQFF. The CDR3 DNA follows: TGTGCCAGCAGTTCGGCAGGGGTCAGTTACAATGAGCAGTTCTTC.

This chain joins TRBV19 and TRBJ2-7; 7 nucleotides line up with TRBD2. The germline gives CDR1 LNHDA, CDR2 SQIVND (reference sequence). This CDR3 spans 14 amino acids. V was pared by 5 bases and J by 3 bases, with 7 bases of the junction left unmatched. DNA for the CDR3: TGTGCCAGTAGTTCCCGCTCTAGCGGCTACGAGCAGTACTTC. Amino acid sequence: CASSSRSSGYEQYF.

V usage is TRBV29-1 and J usage is TRBJ2-7; D not certain. The CDR3 consists of 14 residues. Germline values: CDR1 SQVTM, CDR2 ANQGSEA. Trimming stripped 7 bases from V and 0 bases from J, with 16 bases between. CDR3 sequence (DNA): TGCAGCGCCCAACCGGCGGATTTCTCCTACGAGCAGTACTTC. Amino acids: CSAQPADFSYEQYF.

The chain has TRBV5-4 and TRBJ2-5, with 10 nucleotides matching TRBD1. This CDR3 comprises 15 residues. Germline V gene sequence: CDR1 SGHNT, CDR2 YYREEE (reference sequence). Germline trimming cut 2 bases from V and 2 bases from J; bases unmatched to any gene: 3. The CDR3 DNA sequence: TGTGCCAGCAGCTTCACGGGACAGGGGCAAGAGACCCAGTACTTC. Its protein is CASSFTGQGQETQYF.

The V call is TRBV10-2, the J call TRBJ2-1, with D hard to call. The CDR3 runs 12 residues. Germline V gives CDR1 WSHSY, CDR2 SAAADI. The V gene lost 3 bases and the J gene lost 5 bases, with 5 bases spanning the gap. The CDR3 here is CASSDWNNEQFF. CDR3 bases: TGCGCCAGCAGTGACTGGAACAATGAGCAGTTCTTC.

CDR3 DNA sequence: TGCAGCGTTGAAGGTTTTCGTAGCGGGGACAATGAGCAGTTCTTC. Translation gives CSVEGFRSGDNEQFF. The chain carries TRBV29-1 and TRBJ2-1, with TRBD2 identical over 8 bases. The CDR3 has 15 amino acids. Germline CDR1 is SQVTM and CDR2 is ANQGSEA. The V and J ends lost 1 base and 5 bases, in that order; junction bases with no gene match: 7.

The chain uses TRBV7-9 and TRBJ1-1; D gene unclear. CDR3 size: 15 residues. Per germline, CDR1 SEHNR and CDR2 FQNEAQ (reference sequence). The V end was cut by 1 base, the J end by 0 bases, with 9 bases between. CDR3 loop: CASSLVMGMNTEAFF. The CDR3 DNA follows: TGTGCCAGCAGCTTAGTAATGGGGATGAACACTGAAGCTTTCTTT.

The chain uses TRBV10-3 and TRBJ1-1; no reliable D call. Trimming took off 8 bases at V and 1 base at J, with 11 bases between the two ends. CDR3 length: 13 amino acids. CDR1 and CDR2 (germline): ENHRY, SYGVKD. CDR3 sequence reads: CAILDFENTEAFF. DNA of the CDR3: TGTGCCATCTTAGATTTCGAGAACACTGAAGCTTTCTTT.

Of note for this clone: The DNA is omitted, as the CDR3 cannot be located on it reliably, and the CDR3 follows TCRdb's listing. The sample has other DNA sequences that encode this CDR3 too. The rearrangement joins TRBV30 to TRBJ1-1; the DNA was not used to check the table's D call, TRBD1. Germline V gene data show CDR1 as GTSNPN and CDR2 as SVGIG (reference sequence). The CDR3 spans 13 amino acids, including both terminal residues. The CDR3 here is CAWSVARGTEAFF.

Of note for this clone: This same CDR3 is encoded by further DNA sequences in the sample. The V gene is TRBV7-9, the J gene TRBJ2-7; 7 positions match TRBD2. The V gene end was trimmed by 4 bases and the J gene end by 4 bases; junction bases not matched to a gene: 4. CDR1 is SEHNR, CDR2 FQNEAQ, per germline (reference sequence). CDR3 length: 13 residues. This chain's CDR3 is CASSSGLGYEQYF. CDR3 bases: TGTGCCAGCAGCTCCGGACTAGGTTACGAGCAGTACTTC.

V is TRBV5-1 and J is TRBJ1-1; D ambiguous. V was cut by 4 bases and J by 2 bases, with 6 bases left in between. This CDR3 comprises 12 residues. CDR1 and CDR2 from the germline V gene are SGHRS and YFSETQ. The CDR3 sequence: CASSGSNTEAFF. CDR3 in DNA: TGCGCCAGCAGCGGCTCTAACACTGAAGCTTTCTTT.

The chain employs TRBV14 and TRBJ1-1; weak D call: TRBD1 (5 bases). Trimming pared 0 bases from V and 3 bases from J, leaving 14 bases between. Germline V gene sequence: CDR1 SGHDN, CDR2 FVKESK. The CDR3 has 16 residues. The CDR3 DNA reads TGTGCCAGCAGCCAAGATGGTTGGGGGAGGCACACTGAAGCTTTCTTT. Amino acids: CASSQDGWGRHTEAFF.

V usage is TRBV4-1 and J usage is TRBJ2-1; D ambiguous. The ends were cut back, 1 base at V and 0 bases at J, with 7 bases in the middle. Germline CDR1 MGHRA, CDR2 YSYEKL. The CDR3 is 15 amino acids. The CDR3 sequence: CASSQAPGSYNEQFF. In DNA, the CDR3 is TGCGCCAGCAGCCAAGCCCCAGGCTCCTACAATGAGCAGTTCTTC.

The chain employs TRBV28 and TRBJ2-7; maybe TRBD1 (6 bases). From germline, CDR1 is MDHEN and CDR2 SYDVKM. Trimming cost V 2 bases and J 6 bases, with 11 bases left between them. The CDR3 is made up of 13 amino acids. CDR3 loop: CASSLAGEAEQYF. DNA of the CDR3: TGTGCCAGCAGTTTAGCAGGGGAAGCCGAGCAGTACTTC.

This chain connects TRBV7-9 to TRBJ1-5; no reliable D call. V dropped 1 base and J dropped 2 bases, with 6 bases sitting between them. The CDR3 extends over 14 amino acids. The germline CDR1 and CDR2 sequences are SEHNR and FQNEAQ (reference sequence). CDR3 nucleotides: TGTGCCAGCAGCTTAGGGGTTGGCAATCAGCCCCAGCATTTT. It translates to CASSLGVGNQPQHF.

The DNA for the CDR3 is TGTGCCAGCAGCCCCCCAGGGACAGACACCGGGGAGCTGTTTTTT. Its protein product is CASSPPGTDTGELFF. The gene calls are TRBV28 and TRBJ2-2; the match to TRBD1 covers 7 bases. V lost 6 bases and J lost 3; bases outside the gene matches: 7. The germline V gene has CDR1 MDHEN and CDR2 SYDVKM. The CDR3 spans 15 residues.

The chain has TRBV7-9 and TRBJ2-5, with TRBD2 as a possible D gene (6 bases). The tail of the sequence fits TRBJ2-7 better, so the J call may be wrong. Germline V gene lookup returns CDR1 SEHNR and CDR2 FQNEAQ (reference sequence). This CDR3 has 12 residues. The CDR3 is CASSPGDYEQYF. DNA for the CDR3: TGTGCCAGCAGCCCGGGGGACTACGAGCAGTACTTC.

The CDR3 DNA is TGTGCCAGCAGTTACCAGGTTGGCTATGGCTACACCTTC. Amino acids: CASSYQVGYGYTF. This chain connects TRBV6-5 to TRBJ1-2; D gene unclear. The CDR3 runs 13 residues. V dropped 2 bases and J dropped 4 bases, with 8 bases sitting between them. CDR1 and CDR2 from the germline V gene are MNHEY and SVGAGI.

This rearrangement joins TRBV2 to TRBJ2-7, with D possibly being TRBD1 or TRBD2 (5 bases each). CDR1 and CDR2 (germline): SNHLY, FYNNEI. V was clipped by 10 bases and J by 2 bases, with 18 bases between them. This CDR3 is built from 14 residues. The CDR3 region is CAIDGYRDPYEQYF. CDR3 DNA: TGTGCCATCGACGGCTACCGGGACCCCTACGAGCAGTACTTC.